This TCR beta chain was observed in a study of PD-1 blockade in classical Hodgkin lymphoma. Overall study results and limits: It was CD4+ TCR diversity, not CD8+, that rose significantly by C4D1.

Note on this clone: Its antigen remains unknown.

Sequencing used immunoSEQ multiplex PCR; TCRdb keeps in-frame clones, though not all of them. The table lists fewer than 50,000 clones, just under 80% of them singletons, with 37% in the top ten. CDR3 length: 13 amino acids. Germline CDR1 reads MNHNY; CDR2 reads SVGAGI (reference sequence). V dropped 6 bases and J dropped 4; count of bases not matched to a gene: 4. Time point given: cycle 4 day 1 (C4D1), after more than five weeks of nivolumab. All patients experienced relapse after autologous stem cell transplantation, and brentuximab vedotin exposure was variable. Specimen: peripheral blood mononuclear cells (PBMCs), collected before the fourth cycle of nivolumab. The TCR was taken from a human donor with classical Hodgkin lymphoma. This chain links TRBV6-6 with TRBJ2-7; TRBD1 matches 9 bases. The CDR3 is CASRTGQGYEQYF. CDR3 bases: TGTGCCAGCAGGACGGGACAGGGTTACGAGCAGTACTTC.